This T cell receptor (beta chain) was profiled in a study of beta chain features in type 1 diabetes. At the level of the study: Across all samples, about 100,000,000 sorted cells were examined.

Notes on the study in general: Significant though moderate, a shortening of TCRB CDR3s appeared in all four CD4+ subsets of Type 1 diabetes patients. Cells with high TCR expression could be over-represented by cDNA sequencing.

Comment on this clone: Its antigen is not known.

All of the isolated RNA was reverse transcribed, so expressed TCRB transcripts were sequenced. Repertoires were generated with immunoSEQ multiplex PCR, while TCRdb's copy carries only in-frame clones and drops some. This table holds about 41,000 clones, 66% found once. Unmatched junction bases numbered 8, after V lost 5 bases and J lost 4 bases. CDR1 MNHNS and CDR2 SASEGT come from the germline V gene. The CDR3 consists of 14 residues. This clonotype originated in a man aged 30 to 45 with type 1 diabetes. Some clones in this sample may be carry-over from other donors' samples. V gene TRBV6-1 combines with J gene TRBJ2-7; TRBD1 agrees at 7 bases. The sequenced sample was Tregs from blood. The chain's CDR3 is CASSIRQGRYEQYF. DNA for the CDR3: TGTGCCAGCAGTATCCGACAGGGCAGGTACGAGCAGTACTTC.